Listed here are 12 T cell receptor beta chains from one sample, sequenced in a study of shared clonotypes between healthy human individuals. Assay: immunoSEQ multiplex PCR; the TCRdb copy retains only in-frame clones and omits some. The table records some 1 million clones, under 80% of them present only once. The sequenced sample consisted of memory CD4+ T cells sorted from blood. Regarding subset: CD45RA-negative fraction. These receptors originate from a man younger than 30 in good health.

The chain joins TRBV29-1 to TRBJ2-1, with TRBD1 matching 7 bases. There are 17 residues in the CDR3. After removal of 7 bases from V and 0 bases from J, the junction contained 15 bases not matched to a gene. Per the germline V gene, CDR1 is SQVTM and CDR2 is ANQGSEA. The CDR3 loop reads CSAPGTVGPSSYNEQFF. The CDR3 region has the DNA TGCAGCGCCCCTGGGACAGTGGGCCCTAGCTCCTACAATGAGCAGTTCTTC.

This clone was seen only a few times. The chain employs TRBV29-1 and TRBJ1-1, with a weak D call TRBD1 (5 bases). Per the germline V gene, CDR1 is SQVTM and CDR2 is ANQGSEA. The CDR3 has 12 amino acids. The V and J ends lost 7 bases and 4 bases respectively, with 13 bases between them. The chain's CDR3 is CSGGWGSTEAFF. The CDR3 DNA reads as TGCAGCGGGGGTTGGGGGAGCACTGAAGCTTTCTTT.

Remarks on this clone: It is likely a read error: a sequence one base away is far more abundant. The rearrangement uses TRBV5-8 and TRBJ2-7; no clear D. CDR1 and CDR2 from the germline V gene are SGHTS and YDEGEE. The CDR3 totals 11 residues. The V end was cut by 3 bases, the J end by 0 bases, with 1 base between. The CDR3 sequence is CASSSSYEQYF. Written as DNA, the CDR3 is TGTGCCAGCAGCTCCTCCTACGAGCAGTACTTC.

V usage is TRBV11-2 and J usage is TRBJ2-7; D call uncertain. CDR3 length: 12 residues. V dropped 0 bases and J dropped 6 bases, with 6 bases sitting between them. The germline V gene has CDR1 SGHAT and CDR2 FQNNGV. This CDR3 reads CASSLDWTEQYF. DNA of the CDR3: TGTGCCAGCAGCTTAGATTGGACCGAGCAGTACTTC.

V is TRBV19 and J is TRBJ1-3; D perhaps matches TRBD1 (5 bases). Germline CDR1 LNHDA, CDR2 SQIVND (reference sequence). V gave up 7 bases and J gave up 0 bases, with 13 bases separating them. The CDR3 contains 15 residues. In DNA form, the CDR3 reads TGTGCCAGTAATCCGGGGGACGCCTCTGGAAACACCATATATTTT. Its translation: CASNPGDASGNTIYF.

The V gene is TRBV28, the J gene TRBJ1-2, with D uncertain. CDR3 length: 14 residues. Germline V gives CDR1 MDHEN, CDR2 SYDVKM. Deletions cut 2 bases from V and 2 bases from J, with 9 bases between. The CDR3 loop is CASSLMLVNYGYTF. In DNA, the CDR3 is TGTGCCAGCAGTTTAATGCTGGTGAACTATGGCTACACCTTC.

Details on this clone: This sequence may be a read error, since a much larger clone differs from it by one base. This chain uses TRBV2 with TRBJ2-7; TRBD1 might be the D (5 bases). The CDR3 length is 11 residues. Germline V gene sequence: CDR1 SNHLY, CDR2 FYNNEI. Trimming cost V 7 bases and J 5 bases, with 9 bases left between them. DNA of the CDR3: TGTGCCAGCACAGGGTTCAACGAGCAGTACTTC. Protein product: CASTGFNEQYF.

The chain joins TRBV5-1 to TRBJ2-1; possibly TRBD2 for D (6 bases). CDR1 SGHRS and CDR2 YFSETQ come from the germline V gene. The germline V and J ends were trimmed by 5 bases and 0 bases, with 9 bases remaining between them. The CDR3 runs 14 residues. The CDR3 DNA follows: TGCGCCAGCAGAGTCGGGAGCTCCTACAATGAGCAGTTCTTC. Its protein product is CASRVGSSYNEQFF.

This clone was counted a few times. The chain couples TRBV18 to TRBJ1-2; D may be TRBD1 (5 bases). Germline lookup yields CDR1 KGHSH and CDR2 LQKENI. There are 13 residues in the CDR3. Trimming pared 2 bases from V and 8 bases from J, leaving 12 bases between. The CDR3 region is CASSPESGRGYTF. In nucleotides, the CDR3 is TGTGCCAGCTCACCAGAGTCAGGGAGGGGCTACACCTTC. Filled out from reference TRBV18 and TRBJ1-2, the complete variable domain reads NAGVMQNPRHLVRRRGQEARLRCSPMKGHSHVYWYRQLPEEGLKFMVYLQKENIIDESGMPKERFSAEFPKEGPSILRIQQVVRGDSAAYFCASSPESGRGYTFGSGTRLTVV.

The chain carries TRBV5-1 and TRBJ2-7; D is possibly TRBD1 (6 bases). The CDR3 loop spans 18 amino acids. The ends were cut back, 2 bases at V and 4 bases at J, with 25 bases in the middle. The germline V gene has CDR1 SGHRS and CDR2 YFSETQ. The CDR3 is CASSFALPFPGQYYEQYF. The DNA for the CDR3 is TGCGCCAGCAGCTTTGCCCTTCCATTTCCGGGACAATATTACGAGCAGTACTTC.

V is TRBV25-1 and J is TRBJ2-1; a possible D gene is TRBD2 (6 bases). V lost 3 bases and J 0 bases, leaving 12 bases between the germline ends. This CDR3 is 16 amino acids long. Germline V gene lookup returns CDR1 MGHDK and CDR2 SYGVNS. This chain's CDR3 is CASSEAGPPSYNEQFF. Written as DNA, the CDR3 is TGTGCCAGCAGTGAGGCGGGGCCCCCCTCCTACAATGAGCAGTTCTTC.

A remark on this clone: A much larger clone lies one base from this, so it may be a read error. Other DNA variants within this sample encode the same CDR3. The chain recombines TRBV7-9 with TRBJ2-7; 10 bases agree with TRBD1. The CDR3 contains 13 residues. The germline CDR1 and CDR2 sequences are SEHNR and FQNEAQ (reference sequence). J was trimmed by 4 bases and V by 5 bases; bases with no gene match: 2. The CDR3 DNA follows: TGTGCCAGCAGCCCGGGACAGGGGTACGAGCAGTACTTC. It yields the protein CASSPGQGYEQYF. The variable domain in full, with the rest retrieved from reference TRBV7-9 and TRBJ2-7, is DTGVSQNPRHKITKRGQNVTFRCDPISEHNRLYWYRQTLGQGPEFLTYFQNEAQLEKSRLLSDRFSAERPKGSFSTLEIQRTEQGDSAMYLCASSPGQGYEQYFGPGTRLTVT.